These T cell receptor beta chains were read from a single sample in a study of graft-versus-host responses after intestinal transplantation. The protocol was immunoSEQ multiplex PCR, while the TCRdb copy is restricted to in-frame clones and leaves out a portion. The sample lists approximately 9,600 clones, approximately 77% occurring once. Material: ileum tissue, obtained roughly 450 days after intestinal transplantation. Receptors were obtained from a human patient who received an intestinal transplant, so some T cells may come from the graft donor. The CDR3 runs from the conserved cysteine through the conserved F or W. Not all rows give a size; the values are once, few, many and, for expanded clones, a class.

>TRBV2|-
CASRDSESGTSPLHF
>TRBV16|-
CASSQTTGINQPQHF
>TRBV21-1|-
CASSNREELWPYEQYF
>TRBV5-1|-
CASSLAISGANVLTF
>TRBV7-9|-
CASSLWDRSYNEQFF
>TRBV30|-
CAWSGGGARQGPPYEQYF
>TRBV6-4|few
CASSDDSLNTEAFF
>TRBV19|-
CARRYTGELFF
>TRBV6-5|-
CASKRGQGLNGYTF
>TRBV7-6|once
CASSLAHFYGYTF
>TRBV7-2|-
CASSSDRGAQYF
>TRBV4-2|few
CASSPMAGTGTYEQYF
>TRBV4-1|-
CASSQGLAGGTYEQYF
>TRBV7-9|few
CASSFRQFPYEQYF
>TRBV5-1|-
CASSLTGGTYEQYF
>TRBV5-1|-
CASSWRSGGPPSNEQFF
>TRBV11-2|few
CASSLAGGYGVYGYTF
>TRBV4-1|-
CASTPSGAGLNEQFF
>TRBV14|-
CASSQPDRGGYTF
>TRBV6-1|once
CASSEGTGVEKLFF
>TRBV6-5|-
CATKEAGGWFETQYF
>TRBV29-1|-
CSVEPGLAGKDVGEQFF
>TRBV28|medium-sized
CASWGQPMNTEAFF
>TRBV10-1|-
CASSEDVETQYF
>TRBV7-6|few
CASSLAAGNLGYEQYF
>TRBV7-1|-
CASSLGQGRSYGYTF